Sequencing of this TCR beta chain was carried out in a study of technical replicates of blood from several donors (dated by TCRdb to the late 2010s). The library was obtained by the immunoSEQ multiplex PCR assay. What TCRdb holds here is the immuneACCESS table cut down to in-frame rearrangements. Part of the clones is not present; checked against another copy, under half of the missing clones reflect an unresolved V gene, and the others are unexplained. The sample contains tens of thousands of clones, around 84% of them found a single time. Around 5% of the sample comes from the top ten. As for this clone: Its antigen is still unknown. No base quality information exists; no much larger clone differs at one position.

V and J are trimmed by 1 base and 4 bases, and the gene matches miss 10 bases of the junction. CDR1 is given as SGHTA and CDR2 as FQGTGA, both from the germline V gene. The CDR3 has 17 amino acids, counting the end cysteine and phenylalanine. Only CDR3 DNA is held: 51 bases, read in frame from base 1. This receptor was identified in a human donor in good health. Some clones in this sample may be carry-over from other donors' samples. The sequence links TRBV7-3 to TRBJ2-3, with 8 junctional bases fitting TRBD1. The source material was PBMCs. CDR3 protein: CASSLNGRGLGADTQYF. The DNA sequence reads TGTGCCAGCAGCTTAAACGGCAGGGGGCTCGGCGCAGATACGCAGTATTTT. With the portions outside the CDR3 filled from the reference TRBV7-3 and TRBJ2-3 genes, the complete variable region becomes GAGVSQTPSNKVTEKGKYVELRCDPISGHTALYWYRQSLGQGPEFLIYFQGTGAADDSGLPNDRFFAVRPEGSVSTLKIQRTERGDSAVYLCASSLNGRGLGADTQYFGPGTRLTVL.